This is a list of T cell receptor beta chains from one sample in a study of human T cells and chemical hapten exposure. TCRdb reprocessed the RACE reads with MiXCR, giving one entry per CDR3 protein. Altogether just over 90,000 distinct CDR3 sequences are present, about 10% being singletons, with the ten largest covering 2.9%. The sequenced sample consisted of whole blood. The receptors were gathered from a female donor in good health. Some clones in this sample may be carry-over from other donors' samples. Each CDR3 is given with its conserved first and last residue. Each record gives: V gene, J gene, D gene, clone size, CDR3 DNA, CDR3 protein. The D gene is left open where the match is weak. Expanded clones are given a class, and other clones once, few, many or no size at all.

>TRBV4-2|TRBJ2-3|.|.
TGTGCCAGCAGCCCTAGCGCACCCAGCCCAGATACGCAGTATTTT
CASSPSAPSPDTQYF
>TRBV5-6|TRBJ2-3|.|few
TGTGCCAGCAGCTTCTGGGTGTCGGCAGATACGCAGTATTTT
CASSFWVSADTQYF
>TRBV20-1|TRBJ1-1|.|.
TGCAGTGCTAGAGATACTGGACAGAACACTGAAGCTTTCTTT
CSARDTGQNTEAFF
>TRBV4-3|TRBJ2-1|TRBD2|few
TGCGCCAGCAGCCAAGAGGGTAGCGGGAGAACCTACAATGAGCAGTTCTTC
CASSQEGSGRTYNEQFF
>TRBV12-3/TRBV12-4|TRBJ1-5|.|few
TGTGCCAGCAGTTTAGCAGGGACAACCCGGCAGCCCCAGCATTTT
CASSLAGTTRQPQHF
>TRBV12-3/TRBV12-4|TRBJ2-7|TRBD1|few
TGTGCCAGCAGTTCGCGTCCGGGACAGGGAACCTACGAGCAGTACTTC
CASSSRPGQGTYEQYF
>TRBV20-1|TRBJ2-7|TRBD1|.
TGCAGTGCTAGAGATTCACCATGGGACAGTAACGGAGAGCAGTACTTC
CSARDSPWDSNGEQYF
>TRBV24-1|TRBJ1-5|.|few
TGTGCCACCAGTGACGGGGGTCTCGGCAATCAGCCCCAGCATTTT
CATSDGGLGNQPQHF
>TRBV19|TRBJ2-2|TRBD2|many
TGTGCCAGTAGAAGGGTCGGGAGGGCCCCCGGGGAGCTGTTTTTT
CASRRVGRAPGELFF
>TRBV5-1|TRBJ2-3|TRBD2|.
TGCGCCAGCAGCGGGCTAGCGGGGTACACAGATACGCAGTATTTT
CASSGLAGYTDTQYF
>TRBV7-9|TRBJ1-1|.|few
TGTGCCAGCAGATCTTGGCACAGGATCTTGAACACTGAAGCTTTCTTT
CASRSWHRILNTEAFF
>TRBV20-1|TRBJ2-5|.|few
TGCAGTGCTGGAAGGGTAGGGGTGCAGACCCAGTACTTC
CSAGRVGVQTQYF
>TRBV27|TRBJ2-1|TRBD1|many
TGTGCCAGCAGTCGACAGGGCTCCTACAATGAGCAGTTCTTC
CASSRQGSYNEQFF
>TRBV11-2|TRBJ2-7|.|.
TGTGCCAGCAGCTCCGACCCTGGGAACTACGAGCAGTACTTC
CASSSDPGNYEQYF
>TRBV5-1|TRBJ1-1|.|.
TGCGCCAGCAGCACCAGCTTGAACACTGAAGCTTTCTTT
CASSTSLNTEAFF
>TRBV6-5|TRBJ2-5|.|.
TGTGCCAGCAGTTACTTGGGACAATCCCAAGAGACCCAGTACTTC
CASSYLGQSQETQYF
>TRBV9|TRBJ1-1|.|few
TGTGCCAGCAGCGTAGAGGGTCGGGCCGAAGCTTTCTTT
CASSVEGRAEAFF
>TRBV5-1|TRBJ1-2|.|many
TGCGCCAGCAGCGACGGTACCGGGACGCCCCGAGATGGCTACACCTTC
CASSDGTGTPRDGYTF
>TRBV29-1|TRBJ1-2|.|.
TGCAGCGTGCGCCTTGGACCCGTCCATGGCTACACCTTC
CSVRLGPVHGYTF
>TRBV28|TRBJ2-7|TRBD1|.
TGTGCCAGCAGTTCACAGGGGGTTAGCTCCTACGAGCAGTACTTC
CASSSQGVSSYEQYF
>TRBV29-1|TRBJ2-3|TRBD2|many
TGCAGCGTTGAAGGGTCTAGCGGGAGTGGGAGCACAGATACGCAGTATTTT
CSVEGSSGSGSTDTQYF
>TRBV3-1|TRBJ2-7|.|.
TGTGCCAGCAGCCGAGTCTCTAAGGCGGGACCTATTTCCGAGCAGTACTTC
CASSRVSKAGPISEQYF
>TRBV28|TRBJ2-7|.|.
TGTGCCAGCAGCCCGGGACCGGGGTTAGGCTACGAGCAGTACTTC
CASSPGPGLGYEQYF
>TRBV29-1|TRBJ1-2|.|.
TGCAGCGGCAAGAATAACTATGGCTACACCTTC
CSGKNNYGYTF
>TRBV20-1|TRBJ2-7|.|.
TGCAGTGCCAAGGACCTTTACGAGCAGTACTTC
CSAKDLYEQYF